The 6 T cell receptor beta chains below were found in one sample sequenced in a study of long-term antiretroviral therapy in people with HIV. The assay, immunoSEQ v3.0, was run at survey level. This table comes from immunoSEQ multiplex PCR, and its TCRdb copy is limited to in-frame clones, with some not included. The sample yields more than 20,000 clones, around 87% seen once. The source was unsorted PBMCs, collected about 2.6 years after starting antiretroviral therapy. All receptors come from a man in his forties or fifties with HIV.

The chain combines TRBV11-3 with TRBJ2-2; TRBD2 matches 8 bases. The CDR3 runs to 16 residues. The V gene's germline CDR1 is SGHNT and CDR2 YENEEA. J lost 4 bases, V lost 3 bases, and 7 bases had no gene match. The CDR3 DNA reads TGTGCCAGCAGCTTTGGGTCCGGGACTAGCACCGGGGAGCTGTTTTTT. The encoded protein is CASSFGSGTSTGELFF.

This clone has only a few counts. The chain couples TRBV19 to TRBJ1-1, with D perhaps TRBD1 (6 bases). CDR3 size: 15 residues. The V gene's germline CDR1 is LNHDA and CDR2 SQIVND (reference sequence). Deletions cut 9 bases from V and 4 bases from J, with 21 bases between. For the CDR3, the DNA is TGTGCCAGCCTACTAGAGGGACACGGGGGCACTGAAGCTTTCTTT. Its protein is CASLLEGHGGTEAFF.

This chain joins TRBV28 and TRBJ2-7, with 10 bases identical to TRBD2. The J segment lost 0 bases and the V segment lost 7 bases, leaving 6 bases of the junction unmatched. From germline, CDR1 is MDHEN and CDR2 SYDVKM. This CDR3 region has 15 residues. The DNA of the CDR3 is TGTGCCAGCATAATAGCGGGAGGAAGCTCCTACGAGCAGTACTTC. Translated: CASIIAGGSSYEQYF.

A single count supports this clone. The chain links TRBV5-4 to TRBJ2-4; D is tentatively TRBD1 or TRBD2 (5 bases each). Deletions cut 4 bases from V and 0 bases from J, with 8 bases between. Germline assignment: CDR1 SGHNT and CDR2 YYREEE (reference sequence). The CDR3 totals 14 residues. The chain's CDR3 is CASSQGTAKNIQYF. The CDR3 DNA reads TGTGCCAGCAGCCAAGGGACAGCCAAAAACATTCAGTACTTC.

Only a few counts were recorded for this clone. V and J are TRBV29-1 and TRBJ1-1, with D unresolved. The CDR3 extends over 11 amino acids. V lost 7 bases and J 5 bases, leaving 11 bases between the germline ends. Germline V gene data show CDR1 as SQVTM and CDR2 as ANQGSEA. The CDR3 sequence: CSGTLWTEAFF. CDR3 DNA: TGCAGCGGGACCCTGTGGACTGAAGCTTTCTTT.

The chain joins TRBV29-1 to TRBJ1-5; perhaps TRBD1 as D (5 bases). The CDR3 extends over 13 amino acids. V was trimmed by 4 bases and J by 5 bases, leaving 12 bases between them. Germline CDR1 is SQVTM and CDR2 is ANQGSEA. The CDR3 protein is CSVVEQAHQPQHF. CDR3 in DNA: TGCAGCGTTGTGGAACAGGCCCATCAGCCCCAGCATTTT.